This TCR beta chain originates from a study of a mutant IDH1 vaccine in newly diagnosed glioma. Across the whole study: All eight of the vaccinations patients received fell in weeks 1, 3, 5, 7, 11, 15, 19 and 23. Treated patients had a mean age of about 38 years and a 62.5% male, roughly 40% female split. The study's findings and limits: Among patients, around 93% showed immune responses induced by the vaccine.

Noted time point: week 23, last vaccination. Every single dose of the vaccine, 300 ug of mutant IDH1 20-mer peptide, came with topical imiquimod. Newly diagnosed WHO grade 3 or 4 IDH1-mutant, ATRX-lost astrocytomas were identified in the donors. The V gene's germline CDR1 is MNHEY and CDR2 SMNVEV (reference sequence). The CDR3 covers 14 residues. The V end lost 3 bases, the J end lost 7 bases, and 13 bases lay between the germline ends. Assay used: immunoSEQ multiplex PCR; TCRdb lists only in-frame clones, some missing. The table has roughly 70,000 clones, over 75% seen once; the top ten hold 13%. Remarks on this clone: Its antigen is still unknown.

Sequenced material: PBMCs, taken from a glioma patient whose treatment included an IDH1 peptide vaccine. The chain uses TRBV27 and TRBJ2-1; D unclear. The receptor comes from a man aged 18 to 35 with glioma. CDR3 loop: CASSFSSRENEQFF. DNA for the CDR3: TGTGCCAGCAGTTTTTCTTCAAGGGAAAATGAGCAGTTCTTC.